What follows is one T cell receptor beta chain and its context. In each case, RNA was isolated and then reverse transcribed into cDNA as the sequencing template. Method: immunoSEQ multiplex PCR; TCRdb's copy keeps in-frame clones and lacks some. This table has fewer than 350,000 clones, over 45% appearing once. The treatment here: oral pan-JAK inhibitor, 5-10 mg twice daily. The data were obtained in a study of CD8+ T cells in alopecia areata. Looking at the study overall: Tofacitinib continued for 6 to 18 months and was then withheld for 6 months.

The ends lost 6 bases at V and 2 bases at J; junction bases unmatched: 3. CDR3 length: 14 amino acids. The germline gives CDR1 MNHEY, CDR2 SVGAGI. The source of this sequence is a human donor with alopecia areata. The sample was CD4+ T cells sorted from blood, taken at week 24, from a patient treated with tofacitinib. V is TRBV6-5 and J is TRBJ1-5; 8 bases match TRBD1. Here the CDR3 reads CASRADRGNQPQHF. CDR3 DNA: TGTGCCAGCAGGGCGGACAGGGGCAATCAGCCCCAGCATTTT.